This TCR beta chain was found in a study of early stage breast cancer tumors. At the level of the study: Invasive lobular carcinomas made up four of 12 ER+/PR+/HER2- tumors.

TCRdb's table, derived via immunoSEQ multiplex PCR, lists solely in-frame clones and lacks some. The sample records roughly 49,000 clones, just under 80% being singletons. CDR3 length equals 14 residues. V was cut by 3 bases and J by 3 bases, with 9 bases left in between. Germline lookup yields CDR1 SGHAT and CDR2 FQNNGV. In this sample, this clone turned up a few times. Specimen: blood. The chain is built from TRBV11-2 and TRBJ2-1; perhaps D is TRBD1 or TRBD2 (6 bases each). The origin of this receptor is a person aged 35 to 50 with breast cancer. Here the CDR3 reads CASSLRGDYNEQFF. In nucleotides, the CDR3 is TGTGCCAGCAGCTTGAGGGGGGACTACAATGAGCAGTTCTTC. The entire variable domain, with the rest obtained from reference TRBV11-2 and TRBJ2-1, is as follows: EAGVAQSPRYKIIEKRQSVAFWCNPISGHATLYWYQQILGQGPKLLIQFQNNGVVDDSQLPKDRFSAERLKGVDSTLKIQPAKLEDSAVYLCASSLRGDYNEQFFGPGTRLTVL.